The 21 T cell receptor beta chains reported below all come from one sample, sequenced in a study of OX40 agonist ivuxolimab in advanced cancers. Some clones are missing from TCRdb's copy, which holds only in-frame ones; the method was immunoSEQ multiplex PCR. The sample consists of approximately 82,000 clones, more than 70% of them appearing once. Sequenced here: CD4+ or CD8+ T cells sorted from blood, sampled in a trial of the OX40 agonist ivuxolimab. These receptors came from an adult with an advanced solid tumor such as melanoma, head and neck, liver or kidney cancer.

The chain uses TRBV19 and TRBJ2-2; TRBD1 is a possible D gene (5 bases). The V end was cut by 4 bases, the J end by 6 bases, with 18 bases between. Germline lookup yields CDR1 LNHDA and CDR2 SQIVND (reference sequence). This CDR3 comprises 16 residues. CDR3 in amino acids: CASSTLRVGISGELFF. The CDR3 DNA follows: TGTGCCAGTAGTACCCTCAGGGTGGGAATATCCGGGGAGCTGTTTTTT.

The chain links TRBV4-1 to TRBJ1-3, with D possibly TRBD1 on 5 matching bases. Germline V gene lookup returns CDR1 MGHRA and CDR2 YSYEKL. Trimming removed 0 bases at V and 7 bases at J, with 19 bases between. The CDR3 contains 17 residues. This chain's CDR3 is CASSQDGLGGDRNTIYF. DNA of the CDR3: TGCGCCAGCAGCCAAGATGGACTCGGGGGGGACCGGAACACCATATATTTT.

The rearrangement uses TRBV5-1 and TRBJ2-5; TRBD1 agrees at 12 bases. The V segment lost 3 bases and the J segment 7 bases; nucleotides outside the gene matches: 7. This CDR3 has 15 amino acids. Germline loops: CDR1 SGHRS, CDR2 YFSETQ. In nucleotides, the CDR3 is TGCGCCAGCAGCTGGCGGGACAGGGGGCGAGGGACCCAGTACTTC. As protein: CASSWRDRGRGTQYF.

The rearrangement uses TRBV11-2 and TRBJ1-1, with 9 nucleotides matching TRBD1. The CDR3 sequence is 15 residues long. Germline V gene lookup returns CDR1 SGHAT and CDR2 FQNNGV. The V segment lost 5 bases and the J segment 4 bases; nucleotides outside the gene matches: 8. CDR3 loop: CASSPTGGAGTEAFF. The CDR3 DNA follows: TGTGCCAGCAGCCCTACAGGGGGCGCAGGCACTGAAGCTTTCTTT. The full variable domain, completed using reference TRBV11-2 and TRBJ1-1, is EAGVAQSPRYKIIEKRQSVAFWCNPISGHATLYWYQQILGQGPKLLIQFQNNGVVDDSQLPKDRFSAERLKGVDSTLKIQPAKLEDSAVYLCASSPTGGAGTEAFFGQGTRLTVV.

DNA of the CDR3: TGTGCCACCAGCAGAGGGTCTAACACAGGGGAGGGAAATCAGCCCCAGCATTTT. Translation gives CATSRGSNTGEGNQPQHF. V usage is TRBV15 and J usage is TRBJ1-5; TRBD1 agrees at 7 bases. The CDR3 loop spans 18 amino acids. Germline V gene sequence: CDR1 LNHNV, CDR2 YYDKDF (reference sequence). After removal of 1 base from V and 4 bases from J, the junction contained 13 bases not matched to a gene. Full variable domain (rest looked up from reference TRBV15 and TRBJ1-5): DAMVIQNPRYQVTQFGKPVTLSCSQTLNHNVMYWYQQKSSQAPKLLFHYYDKDFNNEADTPDNFQSRRPNTSFCFLDIRSPGLGDTAMYLCATSRGSNTGEGNQPQHFGDGTRLSIL.

The chain recombines TRBV18 with TRBJ1-2; no firm D call. In germline, CDR1 is KGHSH, CDR2 LQKENI. The germline V and J ends were trimmed by 1 base and 7 bases, with 7 bases remaining between them. The CDR3 contains 12 residues. The CDR3 nucleotides read TGTGCCAGCTCACCACGGGTGGGTGGCTACACCTTC. The encoded protein is CASSPRVGGYTF. Using reference TRBV18 and TRBJ1-2 for the parts outside the CDR3, the full variable domain is NAGVMQNPRHLVRRRGQEARLRCSPMKGHSHVYWYRQLPEEGLKFMVYLQKENIIDESGMPKERFSAEFPKEGPSILRIQQVVRGDSAAYFCASSPRVGGYTFGSGTRLTVV.

This clone was recorded a few times. The chain employs TRBV28 and TRBJ1-2; the match to TRBD1 covers 7 bases. The CDR3 contains 13 residues. The V and J ends lost 5 bases and 4 bases, in that order; junction bases with no gene match: 4. Germline V lookup: CDR1 MDHEN, CDR2 SYDVKM. The CDR3 region is CASSPGQSYGYTF. DNA of the CDR3: TGTGCCAGCAGTCCGGGACAGTCCTATGGCTACACCTTC.

The rearrangement uses TRBV13 and TRBJ1-1; D not certain. Germline CDR1 PRHDT, CDR2 FYEKMQ (reference sequence). The CDR3 covers 13 residues. V gave up 6 bases and J gave up 0 bases, with 8 bases separating them. The CDR3 sequence: CASRRNMNTEAFF. As DNA, the CDR3 is TGTGCCAGCAGGCGGAACATGAACACTGAAGCTTTCTTT.

This rearrangement joins TRBV6-1 to TRBJ1-5; TRBD1 is a possible D gene (5 bases). Trimming left V 4 bases short and J 1 base short, with 17 bases between. This CDR3 region has 17 residues. CDR1 is MNHNS, CDR2 SASEGT, per germline. CDR3 loop: CASSGLGAIGSNQPQHF. The DNA of the CDR3 is TGTGCCAGCAGTGGCCTTGGGGCGATCGGGAGCAATCAGCCCCAGCATTTT.

Note on this clone: Other DNA sequences in this sample translate to the same CDR3. V and J are TRBV15 and TRBJ2-7, with D perhaps TRBD2 (6 bases). There are 14 residues in the CDR3. With 3 bases removed from V and 2 bases from J, the gap between germline ends came to 11 bases. CDR1 and CDR2 (germline): LNHNV, YYDKDF (reference sequence). The CDR3 loop reads CATSRAGGTYEQYF. The CDR3 nucleotides are TGTGCCACCAGCAGGGCCGGCGGGACCTACGAGCAGTACTTC.

The rearrangement uses TRBV18 and TRBJ2-7, with TRBD2 matching 9 bases. V dropped 2 bases and J dropped 6; count of bases not matched to a gene: 8. The CDR3 is made up of 15 amino acids. Per germline, CDR1 KGHSH and CDR2 LQKENI. The CDR3 bases are TGTGCCAGCTCACCATCCGGGACTAGCACGGGCGAGCAGTACTTC. Translating gives CASSPSGTSTGEQYF. Filled out from reference TRBV18 and TRBJ2-7, the complete variable domain reads NAGVMQNPRHLVRRRGQEARLRCSPMKGHSHVYWYRQLPEEGLKFMVYLQKENIIDESGMPKERFSAEFPKEGPSILRIQQVVRGDSAAYFCASSPSGTSTGEQYFGPGTRLTVT.

This sequence joins TRBV2 and TRBJ2-2; a possible D gene is TRBD1 (5 bases). Germline-derived CDR1 and CDR2 are SNHLY and FYNNEI. The CDR3 is 12 amino acids. Trimming left V 8 bases short and J 10 bases short, with 14 bases between. CDR3 sequence reads: CASRLGVPELFF. In DNA, the CDR3 is TGTGCCAGCCGTCTAGGGGTTCCGGAGCTGTTTTTT.

The V and J genes are TRBV18 and TRBJ2-7; D not resolved. The V and J ends lost 0 bases and 1 base respectively, with 7 bases between them. This CDR3 is built from 14 residues. Germline V CDR1 and CDR2: KGHSH, LQKENI. The CDR3 DNA is TGTGCCAGCTCACCACCGGTATCTTCCTACGAGCAGTACTTC. It specifies CASSPPVSSYEQYF. Combining the CDR3 with reference TRBV18 and TRBJ2-7 gives the whole variable domain NAGVMQNPRHLVRRRGQEARLRCSPMKGHSHVYWYRQLPEEGLKFMVYLQKENIIDESGMPKERFSAEFPKEGPSILRIQQVVRGDSAAYFCASSPPVSSYEQYFGPGTRLTVT.

V gene TRBV28 combines with J gene TRBJ2-2; either TRBD1 or TRBD2 may fit D (5 bases each). V was shortened by 8 bases and J by 6 bases, with 19 bases between the two germline ends. Germline CDR1 MDHEN, CDR2 SYDVKM. The CDR3 is 15 residues long. DNA for the CDR3: TGTGCCAGCTGGCGACGGGACCTAAATCCCGGGGAGCTGTTTTTT. Protein product: CASWRRDLNPGELFF.

The J gene is TRBJ2-3, the V gene TRBV5-1; possible D gene TRBD2, 5 bases. This CDR3 is 18 amino acids long. Germline CDR1 is SGHRS and CDR2 is YFSETQ. V was cut by 4 bases and J by 4 bases, with 25 bases left in between. This chain's CDR3 is CASSSSFWRTPAPDTQYF. DNA of the CDR3: TGCGCCAGCAGCAGCTCTTTTTGGAGGACTCCCGCCCCAGATACGCAGTATTTT.

The genes are TRBV7-2 and TRBJ2-3, with D hard to call. Trimming took 3 bases from V and 7 from J, leaving 11 bases between them. This CDR3 spans 13 amino acids. CDR1 and CDR2 (germline): SGHTA, FQGNSA. Written as DNA, the CDR3 is TGTGCCAGCAGCTTGCGAAGAGCGTATACGCAGTATTTT. It translates to CASSLRRAYTQYF.

The V and J genes are TRBV7-8 and TRBJ2-7, with 8 bases matching TRBD1. The germline V gene has CDR1 SGHVS and CDR2 FQNEAQ. The CDR3 totals 13 residues. V was clipped by 7 bases and J by 6 bases; unmatched bases: 8. The CDR3 nucleotides read TGTGCCAGCATCGTTGACAGGGGCGGCGAGCAGTACTTC. This codes for CASIVDRGGEQYF.

V usage is TRBV19 and J usage is TRBJ1-2; 11 bases are a match to TRBD1. Germline CDR1 and CDR2: LNHDA and SQIVND (reference sequence). The CDR3 is made up of 16 amino acids. J gave up 7 bases and V 4 bases, and 11 bases lay outside the gene matches. The CDR3 reads CASSTGWTGGIAGYTF. CDR3 bases: TGTGCCAGTAGTACAGGATGGACAGGGGGCATTGCTGGCTACACCTTC. The full variable domain, rest sourced from reference TRBV19 and TRBJ1-2, is DGGITQSPKYLFRKEGQNVTLSCEQNLNHDAMYWYRQDPGQGLRLIYYSQIVNDFQKGDIAEGYSVSREKKESFPLTVTSAQKNPTAFYLCASSTGWTGGIAGYTFGSGTRLTVV.

The genes are TRBV27 and TRBJ2-2, with TRBD1 as a possible D gene (5 bases). V gave up 8 bases and J gave up 1 base, with 11 bases separating them. This CDR3 has 14 residues. The germline V gene has CDR1 MNHEY and CDR2 SMNVEV (reference sequence). CDR3 nucleotides: TGTGCCAGCCACAGGACACGGAACACCGGGGAGCTGTTTTTT. Its translation: CASHRTRNTGELFF.

The chain uses TRBV7-2 and TRBJ2-1; 7 nucleotides agree with TRBD2. The CDR3 covers 12 residues. Germline V CDR1 and CDR2: SGHTA, FQGNSA. Trimming at V came to 3 bases and at J to 15 bases, leaving 8 bases not matched to a gene. The CDR3 coding sequence is TGTGCCAGCAGCTTCCTTCAGCGGGAACGGTTCTTC. It translates to CASSFLQRERFF.

The chain couples TRBV5-1 to TRBJ2-3; TRBD1 agrees at 8 bases. V was clipped by 5 bases and J by 2 bases; unmatched bases: 7. The CDR3 totals 15 residues. In germline, CDR1 is SGHRS, CDR2 YFSETQ. The CDR3 region has the DNA TGCGCCAGCAGTTCAGACAGGGGATTCACAGATACGCAGTATTTT. This codes for CASSSDRGFTDTQYF.